The source of this T cell receptor beta chain is a study of blood T cell repertoires in COVID-19. Shortly before study entry, within 2 weeks, exposed participants had met a COVID-19 case. V was shortened by 5 bases and J by 0 bases, with 8 bases between the two germline ends. The CDR3 runs 13 residues. From germline, CDR1 is GTSNPN and CDR2 SVGIG (reference sequence). Some clones are missing from TCRdb's copy, which holds only in-frame ones; the method was immunoSEQ multiplex PCR. The sample has about 280,000 clones, 82% seen once. The V gene is TRBV30, the J gene TRBJ2-4; possible D gene TRBD2, 5 bases. Sequencing was carried out using PBMCs or T cells enriched from blood (not recorded which). This clonotype originated in a man between 35 and 55 years old who had been exposed to COVID-19. CDR3 bases: TGTGCCTGGTTGGGAGTAGCCAAAAACATTCAGTACTTC. Protein sequence: CAWLGVAKNIQYF.